This T cell receptor (beta chain) emerged from a study of neurological immune-mediated disorders. This clonotype has ten or more counts. Antigen: not known. General study results and limits: The multiple sclerosis repertoire cluster was not associated with any clinical or MRI feature. CDR3 amino acid sequences of expanded clones were not shared across subjects, a result suggesting private repertoires in all groups.

A single record per CDR3 protein comes from TCRdb applying MiXCR to the 5' RACE reads. Of about 52,000 distinct CDR3 sequences detected, over 3.5% appear once; the ten largest clones hold over 5.5%. CDR1 is DFQATT and CDR2 is SNEGSKA in the germline V gene (reference sequence). The CDR3 runs 15 residues. Trimming stripped 3 bases from V and 5 bases from J, with 17 bases between. Sample: PBMCs. The receptor's source is a man between 60 and 70 years old with multiple sclerosis. V is TRBV20-1 and J is TRBJ1-5, with D unresolved. CDR3 in DNA: TGCAGTGCTAGGGGCTCTGAAGTCCCCCATCAGCCCCAGCATTTT. Protein: CSARGSEVPHQPQHF.